What follows are 8 T cell receptor beta chains derived from one specimen sequenced in a study of T cell responses to AZD1222 COVID-19 vaccine. Method: immunoSEQ multiplex PCR; TCRdb's copy keeps in-frame clones and lacks some. Among 150,000 or so clones listed, under 95% were seen once. The sequencing used peripheral blood, collected on day 0 of AZD1222 vaccination. These TCRs come from an adult in good health.

The table lists this clone with a count of one. The chain recombines TRBV5-1 with TRBJ1-1; perhaps TRBD1 as D (5 bases). The V end was cut by 4 bases, the J end by 2 bases, with 18 bases between. The CDR3 length is 16 residues. The germline gives CDR1 SGHRS, CDR2 YFSETQ. CDR3 DNA sequence: TGCGCCAGCAGCCAAGATCCAGGGAAGCGAAACACTGAAGCTTTCTTT. Amino acid sequence: CASSQDPGKRNTEAFF.

The V gene is TRBV5-1, the J gene TRBJ2-6; perhaps TRBD2 as D (6 bases). There are 19 residues in the CDR3. V lost 1 base, J lost 2 bases, and 19 bases lay in between. Germline V gene lookup returns CDR1 SGHRS and CDR2 YFSETQ. The DNA for the CDR3 is TGCGCCAGCAGCTTGTGGGGGGAATCTAGGGCAACTGGGGCCAACGTCCTGACTTTC. The encoded protein is CASSLWGESRATGANVLTF.

V is TRBV2 and J is TRBJ1-4; a possible D gene is TRBD1 (6 bases). Germline CDR1 SNHLY, CDR2 FYNNEI. The CDR3 is 13 amino acids. V lost 6 bases and J 12 bases, leaving 17 bases between the germline ends. In DNA, the CDR3 is TGTGCCAGCAGGTGGGGGCGGCCAGGGGAACTGTTTTTT. Amino acid sequence: CASRWGRPGELFF.

This rearrangement joins TRBV11-3 to TRBJ1-1; TRBD1 aligns across 10 bases. The trim removed 5 bases at V and 5 bases at J, leaving 8 bases unmatched. The CDR3 sequence is 15 residues long. Germline CDR1 is SGHNT and CDR2 is YENEEA. In DNA form, the CDR3 reads TGTGCCAGCAGCGCTAGACAGGGGGCGAAAACTGAAGCTTTCTTT. Protein product: CASSARQGAKTEAFF.

J is TRBJ1-5 and V is TRBV3-1 (or the pseudogene TRBV3-2); 10 positions agree with TRBD1. From germline, CDR1 is LGHDT and CDR2 YNNKEL (reference sequence). The V and J ends lost 6 bases and 7 bases, in that order; junction bases with no gene match: 9. CDR3 length equals 15 residues. CDR3 nucleotide sequence: TGTGCCAGCAGGAGTGGGACAGGGGATGCCCAGCCCCAGCATTTT. Its protein product is CASRSGTGDAQPQHF.

The chain employs TRBV4-2 and TRBJ2-7; 13 bases map to TRBD2. CDR1 is LGHNA and CDR2 is YNFKEQ in the germline V gene. The junction had 8 bases not matched to a gene; V was cut back by 4 bases and J by 2 bases. There are 17 residues in the CDR3. The DNA for the CDR3 is TGTGCCAGCAGCCTCAACCTCGGACTAGCGGGAGCCTACGAGCAGTACTTC. Translation gives CASSLNLGLAGAYEQYF.

The chain couples TRBV30 to TRBJ1-6, with D hard to call. This CDR3 has 15 amino acids. CDR1 is GTSNPN, CDR2 SVGIG, per germline (reference sequence). Trimming took 1 base from V and 10 from J, leaving 17 bases between them. The CDR3 region has the DNA TGTGCCTGGAGTGAGCAGGCCGGGAGCGGGTCACCCCTCCACTTT. Its translation is CAWSEQAGSGSPLHF. Variable domain in full (rest from reference TRBV30 and TRBJ1-6): SQTIHQWPATLVQPVGSPLSLECTVEGTSNPNLYWYRQAAGRGLQLLFYSVGIGQISSEVPQNLSASRPQDRQFILSSKKLLLSDSGFYLCAWSEQAGSGSPLHFGNGTRLTVT.

The V and J genes are TRBV5-4 and TRBJ1-5; no clear D gene. Trimming stripped 1 base from V and 6 bases from J, with 14 bases between. The germline V gene encodes CDR1 SGHNT and CDR2 YYREEE (reference sequence). CDR3 length: 15 residues. CDR3 amino acids: CASSLFGVEGQPQHF. CDR3 bases: TGTGCCAGCAGCTTGTTTGGGGTGGAAGGTCAGCCCCAGCATTTT.